This T cell receptor beta chain was documented in a study of glioma-infiltrating T cells after dendritic cell vaccination (TCRdb year 2016). Study-level background: The cohort included some 15 glioblastoma patients drawn from Phase I and II dendritic cell vaccination trials, of whom 9 were newly diagnosed and 6 had recurrent disease. Between the early 2000s and the early 2010s, the patients were given dendritic cell vaccination pulsed with autologous tumor lysate. The vaccine consisted of monocyte-derived dendritic cells cultured approximately 7 days with IL-4 and GM-CSF, then pulsed overnight with autologous tumor lysate. Each patient got three intradermal injections of the dendritic cell vaccine, spaced at biweekly intervals, in the arm below the axilla. Deep sequencing of TCR beta CDR3 regions was used to quantify tumor-infiltrating lymphocyte content and compare tumor and blood repertoires in dendritic cell-vaccinated glioblastoma patients. Survival after dendritic cell vaccination was correlated with TCR sequencing metrics such as TIL content and the overlap between tumor and blood repertoires. The research as a whole found: The cohort was small and heterogeneous, with few patients having full blood and tumor sets and even fewer initial-recurrent tumor pairs. The TCR overlap response model with three groups was called speculative and said to need prospective validation. TCR clonality showed no direct relationship with survival, which suggests that a diverse polyclonal response may be important. Higher estimated pretreatment TIL content predicted longer time to progression and overall survival after dendritic cell vaccination.

Taken from the germline V gene, the CDR1 and CDR2 loops are SGHTA and FQGNSA. The junction shows trimming of 3 bases on V and 6 bases on J, and the gene matches do not reach 8 bases of it. Measured from the cysteine to the phenylalanine, the CDR3 is 16 residues long. The entry retains the CDR3 DNA only, 48 bases that are in frame from base 1. Details on this clone: Its recognized antigen is unknown. No base qualities exist here, and no much larger clone lies one base off it.

TCRB CDR3 regions were amplified from roughly 1.8 ug genomic DNA, or all available DNA if less, using the immunoSEQ assay. The multiplex PCR relied on 60 forward primers for TCR V beta segments and 13 reverse primers for J beta segments. To estimate the number of reads per starting template, synthetic control templates were added to each sample at limiting dilution. The Illumina HiSeq System generated sequencing reads of 87 bp. The paper's processing steps were these. PCR and sequencing errors were removed by a nearest neighbor algorithm that merged closely related sequences. TCR overlap was measured as the percentage of unique tumor TCR beta sequences that were also present in the peripheral blood of the same patient. TCRdb obtained this table from immuneACCESS and retained in-frame rearrangements with V and J assigned. These tables miss some clones; where compared with another copy, unresolved V genes account for less than half of the shortfall, and the remainder is unexplained. The D gene and trimming were derived from the DNA, and the V and J assignments and clone size from that table. The sample table contains about 92,000 clones; only one count was recorded for 86% of them. Around a sixth of the sample belongs to the ten largest clones.

Patients were selected on the basis of adequate residual fresh-frozen tumor tissue and more than two years of available survival data. Although molecular status otherwise differed among the glioblastoma patients, no patient had an isocitrate dehydrogenase mutation. PBMC were collected before vaccination, two weeks after the third vaccination, and at tumor progression when it occurred. Genomic DNA was extracted with the Qiagen DNeasy Blood extraction Kit. The sequence joins TRBV7-2 to TRBJ2-2; 9 central bases correspond to TRBD1. This sample comprised blood, obtained before dendritic cell vaccination. This sequence originates from a human donor with glioblastoma. The CDR3 sequence is CASSLLWDRVSGELFF. The bases read TGTGCCAGCAGCTTGCTGTGGGACAGGGTCTCCGGGGAGCTGTTTTTT.